Presented here are 32 T cell receptor beta chains from one specimen sequenced in a study of OX40 agonist ivuxolimab in advanced cancers. This table comes from immunoSEQ multiplex PCR, and its TCRdb copy is limited to in-frame clones, with some not included. The table shows 45,000 or so clones, with approximately 85% occurring only once. The sequencing here drew on CD4+ or CD8+ T cells sorted from blood, taken in a trial of the OX40 agonist ivuxolimab. These receptors were collected from an adult with an advanced solid tumor such as melanoma, head and neck, liver or kidney cancer.

The DNA for the CDR3 is TGTGCCAGCAGCGTAGGGCCAGGGGACGAGCAGTACTTC. It codes for CASSVGPGDEQYF. V usage is TRBV9 and J usage is TRBJ2-7; weak D call: TRBD1 (6 bases). CDR3 length: 13 residues. CDR1 and CDR2 (germline): SGDLS, YYNGEE. V dropped 0 bases and J dropped 5 bases, with 9 bases sitting between them.

This clone appeared a few times. The chain joins TRBV28 to TRBJ2-7, with D unclear. CDR1 is MDHEN, CDR2 SYDVKM, per germline. Trimming left V 8 bases short and J 2 bases short, with 13 bases between. The CDR3 contains 13 residues. DNA of the CDR3: TGTGCCAGCGGTGGCCCATACACCTACGAGCAGTACTTC. It is translated as CASGGPYTYEQYF.

This chain links TRBV6-5 with TRBJ2-1; D possibly uses TRBD1 or TRBD2 (6 bases each). Germline CDR1 reads MNHEY; CDR2 reads SVGAGI. V dropped 2 bases and J dropped 0 bases, with 8 bases sitting between them. The length of the CDR3 is 15 residues. The CDR3 nucleotides read TGTGCCAGCAGTTACGAGGGGGGCTCCTACAATGAGCAGTTCTTC. This sequence encodes CASSYEGGSYNEQFF.

The sample holds a few counts of this clone. This sequence joins TRBV10-2 and TRBJ2-2, with D uncertain. This CDR3 contains 12 residues. Germline CDR1 is WSHSY and CDR2 is SAAADI. V lost 1 base to trimming and J lost 6 bases, with 3 bases between them. The chain's CDR3 is CASSEFAGELFF. For the CDR3, the DNA is TGCGCCAGCAGTGAGTTTGCCGGGGAGCTGTTTTTT.

The chain carries TRBV29-1 and TRBJ2-7; D not resolved. V dropped 5 bases and J dropped 3 bases, with 14 bases sitting between them. This CDR3 comprises 13 residues. CDR1 and CDR2 from the germline V gene are SQVTM and ANQGSEA. This CDR3 is CSVTQESGYEQYF. CDR3 DNA: TGCAGCGTTACTCAGGAGTCCGGCTACGAGCAGTACTTC.

Here the CDR3 reads CASRAQTGGTEAFF. Here the CDR3 DNA reads TGCGCCAGCAGGGCACAGACAGGAGGCACTGAAGCTTTCTTT. The gene calls are TRBV10-2 and TRBJ1-1, with D perhaps TRBD1 (6 bases). This CDR3 region has 14 residues. Germline loops: CDR1 WSHSY, CDR2 SAAADI. V dropped 6 bases and J dropped 4 bases, with 15 bases sitting between them.

The chain carries TRBV9 and TRBJ2-3; D gene ambiguous. CDR3 length: 12 residues. V was shortened by 7 bases and J by 0 bases, with 6 bases between the two germline ends. Per germline, CDR1 SGDLS and CDR2 YYNGEE. DNA for the CDR3: TGTGCCAGCGGTGGTAGCACAGATACGCAGTATTTT. This encodes CASGGSTDTQYF.

The rearrangement uses TRBV28 and TRBJ2-1; D possibly corresponds to TRBD1 (5 bases). Germline V lookup: CDR1 MDHEN, CDR2 SYDVKM. This CDR3 contains 16 residues. V was clipped by 5 bases and J by 0 bases, with 14 bases between them. CDR3 protein: CASSGAQANSYNEQFF. CDR3 nucleotide sequence: TGTGCCAGCAGTGGGGCTCAGGCCAACTCCTACAATGAGCAGTTCTTC.

V gene TRBV7-9 combines with J gene TRBJ2-7; D gene uncertain. V shed 1 base and J shed 5 bases, with 9 bases lying between them. CDR1 and CDR2 (germline): SEHNR, FQNEAQ (reference sequence). This CDR3 contains 13 residues. As DNA, the CDR3 is TGTGCCAGCAGCTTAGGCAGGTTCCACGAGCAGTACTTC. It encodes CASSLGRFHEQYF.

This rearrangement joins TRBV5-1 to TRBJ2-7, with D possibly being TRBD1 (6 bases). Trimming stripped 4 bases from V and 3 bases from J, with 11 bases between. Germline CDR1 reads SGHRS; CDR2 reads YFSETQ. This CDR3 is built from 13 residues. CDR3 in DNA: TGCGCCAGCAGCCCCGCAGGGGTCTACGAGCAGTACTTC. Translated: CASSPAGVYEQYF.

The V gene is TRBV4-1, the J gene TRBJ2-7; maybe TRBD2 (6 bases). V was trimmed by 1 base and J by 3 bases, leaving 13 bases between them. Germline V CDR1 and CDR2: MGHRA, YSYEKL. This CDR3 is built from 15 residues. The CDR3 bases are TGCGCCAGCAGCCAAGGCCCAGGGACTTTCTACGAGCAGTACTTC. Its protein product is CASSQGPGTFYEQYF.

V usage is TRBV30 and J usage is TRBJ1-2; no firm D call. Trimming left V 1 base short and J 3 bases short, with 9 bases between. The V gene's germline CDR1 is GTSNPN and CDR2 SVGIG (reference sequence). This CDR3 contains 13 residues. CDR3 nucleotides: TGTGCCTGGAGTGGGGGAAGGGACTATGGCTACACCTTC. Its translation: CAWSGGRDYGYTF.

The chain carries TRBV27 and TRBJ2-2; D remains unclear. Trimming shortened V by 6 bases and J by 4 bases, and 12 bases separated the two germline ends. The CDR3 length is 14 residues. Germline V lookup: CDR1 MNHEY, CDR2 SMNVEV (reference sequence). CDR3 DNA: TGTGCCAGCAGGGGGTTGCCTTTCACCGGGGAGCTGTTTTTT. Protein sequence: CASRGLPFTGELFF.

This chain links TRBV7-6 with TRBJ1-3; no clear D gene. Deletions cut 0 bases from V and 1 base from J, with 10 bases between. This CDR3 comprises 16 residues. The germline gives CDR1 SGHVS, CDR2 FNYEAQ. Here the CDR3 reads CASSLATSVSGNTIYF. DNA for the CDR3: TGTGCCAGCAGCTTAGCGACTTCGGTGTCTGGAAACACCATATATTTT.

This clone was found a few times. The chain is built from TRBV6-6 and TRBJ1-2, with D possibly matching TRBD1 (6 bases). The CDR3 length is 16 residues. Germline values: CDR1 MNHNY, CDR2 SVGAGI (reference sequence). The V end lost 8 bases, the J end lost 5 bases, and 24 bases lay between the germline ends. CDR3 residues: CASSQGPGRGPYGYTF. In DNA, the CDR3 is TGTGCCAGCTCCCAAGGACCGGGACGGGGGCCTTATGGCTACACCTTC.

The J gene is TRBJ1-5, the V gene TRBV28, with 12 bases that match TRBD1. Per germline, CDR1 MDHEN and CDR2 SYDVKM. The CDR3 has 16 residues. With 6 bases clipped from V and 6 bases from J, the junction kept 9 bases outside the gene matches. The CDR3 is CASRDQGQGAAQPQHF. In DNA, the CDR3 is TGTGCCAGCAGAGACCAGGGACAGGGGGCGGCTCAGCCCCAGCATTTT.

This chain links TRBV4-1 with TRBJ2-1; 8 bases match TRBD2. The germline V gene has CDR1 MGHRA and CDR2 YSYEKL. V lost 0 bases to trimming and J lost 0 bases; unmatched junction nucleotides: 7. CDR3 length: 18 residues. The CDR3 loop reads CASSQDRGGANSYNEQFF. CDR3 sequence (DNA): TGCGCCAGCAGCCAAGATCGGGGGGGTGCTAACTCCTACAATGAGCAGTTCTTC.

A single count supports this clone. The CDR3 spells CASSIGSQPQHF. The CDR3 nucleotides are TGTGCCAGTAGTATTGGGAGTCAGCCCCAGCATTTT. V usage is TRBV19 and J usage is TRBJ1-5; no clear D gene. The CDR3 runs to 12 residues. Germline-derived CDR1 and CDR2 are LNHDA and SQIVND (reference sequence). Trimming left V 3 bases short and J 6 bases short, with 6 bases between. The entire variable domain, with the rest obtained from reference TRBV19 and TRBJ1-5, is as follows: DGGITQSPKYLFRKEGQNVTLSCEQNLNHDAMYWYRQDPGQGLRLIYYSQIVNDFQKGDIAEGYSVSREKKESFPLTVTSAQKNPTAFYLCASSIGSQPQHFGDGTRLSIL.

This clone was found once. The chain couples TRBV6-1 to TRBJ1-3, with D possibly matching TRBD1 (5 bases). Trimming stripped 2 bases from V and 2 bases from J, with 10 bases between. From germline, CDR1 is MNHNS and CDR2 SASEGT. The CDR3 totals 15 residues. This chain's CDR3 is CASSENIGAGNTIYF. CDR3 sequence (DNA): TGTGCCAGCAGTGAAAACATAGGGGCTGGAAACACCATATATTTT.

In DNA form, the CDR3 reads TGTGCCAGCAGCTTATTACAGGGTCTCTACGAGCAGTACTTC. Amino acid sequence: CASSLLQGLYEQYF. The rearrangement links TRBV5-6 to TRBJ2-5; D may be TRBD1 (6 bases). The end of the DNA aligns better with TRBJ2-7, so the J call may be wrong. Germline V gene sequence: CDR1 SGHDT, CDR2 YYEEEE. CDR3 length equals 14 residues.

The chain joins TRBV15 to TRBJ2-7, with D uncertain. Germline CDR1 LNHNV, CDR2 YYDKDF (reference sequence). This CDR3 has 14 residues. V dropped 3 bases and J dropped 1 base, with 10 bases sitting between them. CDR3 amino acids: CATSRRTESYEQYF. CDR3 nucleotides: TGTGCCACCAGCAGGCGGACCGAGTCCTACGAGCAGTACTTC.

The sample holds a few counts of this clone. V gene TRBV28 combines with J gene TRBJ1-2, with a tentative D call TRBD1 (5 bases). The CDR3 extends over 13 amino acids. Trimming pared 6 bases from V and 4 bases from J, leaving 12 bases between. Per the germline V gene, CDR1 is MDHEN and CDR2 is SYDVKM. The CDR3: CASSQKTVYGYTF. The CDR3 region has the DNA TGTGCCAGCAGCCAGAAGACAGTCTATGGCTACACCTTC.

This chain connects TRBV6-6 to TRBJ2-3; D gene ambiguous. The CDR3 loop spans 11 amino acids. Trimming cost V 7 bases and J 2 bases, with 4 bases left between them. Germline CDR1 MNHNY, CDR2 SVGAGI (reference sequence). The DNA of the CDR3 is TGTGCCAGCACCCACACAGATACGCAGTATTTT. Protein product: CASTHTDTQYF.

The rearrangement uses TRBV5-1 and TRBJ1-3, with TRBD1 identical over 9 bases. V was pared by 3 bases and J by 4 bases, with 8 bases of the junction left unmatched. The V gene's germline CDR1 is SGHRS and CDR2 YFSETQ. CDR3 length: 16 amino acids. The CDR3 nucleotides are TGCGCCAGCAGCTATGGGACAGGGAGGCCCGGAAACACCATATATTTT. Protein: CASSYGTGRPGNTIYF.

The CDR3 is CASSLVGGATDTQYF. In DNA form, the CDR3 reads TGCGCCAGCAGCTTGGTTGGGGGGGCCACAGATACGCAGTATTTT. The V and J genes are TRBV5-1 and TRBJ2-3, with a weak D call TRBD2 (7 bases). The germline CDR1 and CDR2 sequences are SGHRS and YFSETQ. Trimming pared 0 bases from V and 2 bases from J, leaving 10 bases between. This CDR3 is 15 amino acids long.

The genes are TRBV7-9 and TRBJ2-1; D not certain. V was trimmed by 1 base and J by 4 bases, leaving 8 bases between them. The CDR3 has 14 residues. Per the germline V gene, CDR1 is SEHNR and CDR2 is FQNEAQ (reference sequence). CDR3 DNA sequence: TGTGCCAGCAGCTTAGGTCAGGTTTACAATGAGCAGTTCTTC. Its translation is CASSLGQVYNEQFF.

The V call is TRBV5-1, the J call TRBJ2-1; no firm D call. Trimming left V 2 bases short and J 3 bases short, with 21 bases between. This CDR3 has 18 amino acids. Germline CDR1 and CDR2: SGHRS and YFSETQ. The CDR3 region is CASSFLGESLLFYNEQFF. The CDR3 DNA is TGCGCCAGCAGCTTCTTAGGTGAGAGCCTACTATTCTACAATGAGCAGTTCTTC.

This chain joins TRBV7-8 and TRBJ1-2; D remains ambiguous. The germline gives CDR1 SGHVS, CDR2 FQNEAQ. This CDR3 has 16 amino acids. V dropped 5 bases and J dropped 2 bases, with 18 bases sitting between them. The CDR3 nucleotides are TGTGCCAGCAGCCCGACTGCATCGAAAGCCAACTATGGCTACACCTTC. Protein: CASSPTASKANYGYTF. The variable domain in full, with the rest retrieved from reference TRBV7-8 and TRBJ1-2, is GAGVSQSPRYKVAKRGQDVALRCDPISGHVSLFWYQQALGQGPEFLTYFQNEAQLDKSGLPSDRFFAERPEGSVSTLKIQRTQQEDSAVYLCASSPTASKANYGYTFGSGTRLTVV.

This chain links TRBV27 with TRBJ2-3; possibly TRBD1 for D (6 bases). CDR3 length equals 15 residues. CDR1 and CDR2 from the germline V gene are MNHEY and SMNVEV (reference sequence). The germline V and J ends were trimmed by 2 bases and 2 bases, with 11 bases remaining between them. The CDR3 bases are TGTGCCAGCAGTTTACAGGGGCTCGACACAGATACGCAGTATTTT. This encodes CASSLQGLDTDTQYF.

The rearrangement joins TRBV5-1 to TRBJ1-5, with a possible D match to TRBD1 (5 bases). Trimming pared 4 bases from V and 0 bases from J, leaving 11 bases between. Per germline, CDR1 SGHRS and CDR2 YFSETQ. This CDR3 is 15 amino acids long. CDR3 sequence reads: CASSTGDYSNQPQHF. CDR3 sequence (DNA): TGCGCCAGCAGCACAGGAGACTATAGCAATCAGCCCCAGCATTTT.

CDR3 in amino acids: CASSYSKYEQYF. CDR3 coding DNA: TGTGCCAGCAGCTATTCAAAGTACGAGCAGTACTTC. The rearrangement joins TRBV7-9 to TRBJ2-7; D unclear. CDR3 length equals 12 residues. Trimming took 4 bases from V and 4 from J, leaving 8 bases between them. Germline V gene lookup returns CDR1 SEHNR and CDR2 FQNEAQ (reference sequence).

The genes are TRBV11-2 and TRBJ2-3, with 9 bases lining up with TRBD2. The germline CDR1 and CDR2 sequences are SGHAT and FQNNGV. J gave up 6 bases and V 4 bases, and 14 bases lay outside the gene matches. This CDR3 contains 17 residues. This CDR3 reads CASSSQGLADLRDTQYF. The CDR3 DNA sequence: TGTGCCAGCAGCTCCCAGGGACTAGCAGATCTAAGGGATACGCAGTATTTT.